This is a list of T cell receptor beta chains from one sample in a study of shared clonotypes between healthy human individuals. The protocol was immunoSEQ multiplex PCR, while the TCRdb copy is restricted to in-frame clones and leaves out a portion. Here the sample spans around 620,000 clones, 85% to 95% being singletons. Sequencing was performed on naive CD8+ T cells sorted from blood. The receptors stem from a woman aged 25 to 39 in good health. The CDR3 runs from the conserved cysteine through the conserved F or W. D genes are given only for firm matches. Clone size is not always given. Where it is, it says once, few, many or a class for expanded clones.

CDR3 protein: CASSPGWGSYNEQFF
CDR3 DNA: TGTGCCAGCAGCCCCGGTTGGGGGAGCTACAATGAGCAGTTCTTC
V gene: TRBV11-2
J gene: TRBJ2-1
clone size: .
D gene: .

CDR3 protein: CASSVEAGGPDEQFF
CDR3 DNA: TGTGCCAGCAGCGTAGAAGCGGGAGGGCCTGATGAGCAGTTCTTC
V gene: TRBV9
J gene: TRBJ2-1
clone size: .
D gene: TRBD2

CDR3 protein: CASSVTASDPGTSGGPSYNEQFF
CDR3 DNA: TGTGCCAGCAGCGTAACGGCTTCGGACCCCGGGACTAGCGGGGGGCCGTCGTACAATGAGCAGTTCTTC
V gene: TRBV9
J gene: TRBJ2-1
clone size: .
D gene: TRBD2

CDR3 protein: CASSARQGRTDTQYF
CDR3 DNA: TGTGCCAGCAGCGCCAGACAGGGACGCACAGATACGCAGTATTTT
V gene: TRBV7-9
J gene: TRBJ2-3
clone size: .
D gene: TRBD1

CDR3 protein: CASSLALIDTQYF
CDR3 DNA: TGTGCCAGCAGCTTAGCTCTGATAGATACGCAGTATTTT
V gene: TRBV7-9
J gene: TRBJ2-3
clone size: once
D gene: .

CDR3 protein: CATSREGGNGNEKLFF
CDR3 DNA: TGTGCCACCAGCAGAGAAGGGGGGAACGGGAATGAAAAACTGTTTTTT
V gene: TRBV15
J gene: TRBJ1-4
clone size: .
D gene: .

CDR3 protein: CASSSGGETDTQYF
CDR3 DNA: TGTGCCAGCAGTTCAGGGGGCGAGACAGATACGCAGTATTTT
V gene: TRBV6-5
J gene: TRBJ2-3
clone size: .
D gene: TRBD1

CDR3 protein: CASSLVGFRAFF
CDR3 DNA: TGTGCCAGCAGCTTGGTGGGGTTCCGAGCTTTCTTT
V gene: TRBV5-6
J gene: TRBJ1-1
clone size: .
D gene: .

CDR3 protein: CADGQGDCGEQYF
CDR3 DNA: TGTGCCGACGGGCAGGGGGATTGTGGGGAGCAGTACTTC
V gene: TRBV27
J gene: TRBJ2-7
clone size: .
D gene: TRBD1

CDR3 protein: CASSRVGLGRGQGSDTEAFF
CDR3 DNA: TGCGCCAGCAGCCGCGTAGGGCTTGGGCGTGGGCAGGGATCGGACACTGAAGCTTTCTTT
V gene: TRBV4-1
J gene: TRBJ1-1
clone size: .
D gene: .

CDR3 protein: CASSDKQGATGNTIYF
CDR3 DNA: TGTGCCAGCAGCGACAAACAGGGGGCAACAGGAAACACCATATATTTT
V gene: TRBV9
J gene: TRBJ1-3
clone size: .
D gene: TRBD1

CDR3 protein: CASSWGTSSYEQYF
CDR3 DNA: TGTGCCAGCAGCTGGGGGACTAGCTCCTACGAGCAGTACTTC
V gene: TRBV21-1
J gene: TRBJ2-7
clone size: .
D gene: .

CDR3 protein: CASSLSGANEQYF
CDR3 DNA: TGTGCCAGCAGTTTATCGGGGGCGAACGAGCAGTACTTC
V gene: TRBV27
J gene: TRBJ2-7
clone size: .
D gene: .

CDR3 protein: CASSLEGRVYNEQFF
CDR3 DNA: TGTGCCAGCAGTCTGGAGGGGCGCGTGTACAATGAGCAGTTCTTC
V gene: TRBV6-5
J gene: TRBJ2-1
clone size: .
D gene: .

CDR3 protein: CASSLKGGLAGFSDTQYF
CDR3 DNA: TGTGCCAGCAGCTTAAAAGGAGGTCTAGCGGGATTTTCAGATACGCAGTATTTT
V gene: TRBV7-3
J gene: TRBJ2-3
clone size: .
D gene: TRBD2

CDR3 protein: CASSPPGRGTEETQYF
CDR3 DNA: TGCGCCAGCAGCCCTCCGGGACGGGGCACGGAAGAGACCCAGTACTTC
V gene: TRBV5-1
J gene: TRBJ2-5
clone size: .
D gene: .

CDR3 protein: CASSRVNYEQYF
CDR3 DNA: TGTGCCAGCAGTAGAGTTAACTACGAGCAGTACTTC
V gene: TRBV2
J gene: TRBJ2-7
clone size: .
D gene: .

CDR3 protein: CASSQTESYEQYF
CDR3 DNA: TGCGCCAGCAGCCAAACAGAGAGCTACGAGCAGTACTTC
V gene: TRBV4-1
J gene: TRBJ2-7
clone size: .
D gene: .

CDR3 protein: CALGASYEQYF
CDR3 DNA: TGCGCCTTGGGGGCTTCCTACGAGCAGTACTTC
V gene: TRBV23-1
J gene: TRBJ2-7
clone size: .
D gene: .

CDR3 protein: CASSTVTWGAREQYF
CDR3 DNA: TGTGCCAGCTCCACCGTGACATGGGGGGCTAGGGAGCAGTACTTC
V gene: TRBV28
J gene: TRBJ2-7
clone size: .
D gene: .

CDR3 protein: CASSLGLKSSYEQYF
CDR3 DNA: TGTGCCAGCAGTTTAGGGCTCAAGAGCTCCTACGAGCAGTACTTC
V gene: TRBV28
J gene: TRBJ2-7
clone size: .
D gene: .

CDR3 protein: CASSRAVSDSYEQYF
CDR3 DNA: TGTGCCAGCAGCCGGGCTGTCTCGGACTCCTACGAGCAGTACTTC
V gene: TRBV7-9
J gene: TRBJ2-7
clone size: .
D gene: .

CDR3 protein: CASRPGQGTYEQYF
CDR3 DNA: TGTGCCAGCAGACCGGGACAGGGAACCTACGAGCAGTACTTC
V gene: TRBV6-5
J gene: TRBJ2-7
clone size: .
D gene: TRBD1

CDR3 protein: CASSDTDNQPQHF
CDR3 DNA: TGTGCCAGCAGTGATACGGACAATCAGCCCCAGCATTTT
V gene: TRBV11-2
J gene: TRBJ1-5
clone size: .
D gene: .

CDR3 protein: CASSFGQGRLVEQYF
CDR3 DNA: TGTGCCAGCAGCTTTGGACAGGGAAGACTTGTCGAGCAGTACTTC
V gene: TRBV7-9
J gene: TRBJ2-7
clone size: .
D gene: TRBD1

CDR3 protein: CASSVVLSGQPQHF
CDR3 DNA: TGTGCCAGCAGTGTGGTGTTGAGCGGTCAGCCCCAGCATTTT
V gene: TRBV2
J gene: TRBJ1-5
clone size: .
D gene: .

CDR3 protein: CASSRGRASVQYF
CDR3 DNA: TGTGCCAGCAGTAGAGGGAGGGCCTCTGTGCAGTACTTC
V gene: TRBV25-1
J gene: TRBJ2-7
clone size: .
D gene: TRBD2

CDR3 protein: CASSLAFAGAREVSYEQYF
CDR3 DNA: TGTGCCAGCAGCTTAGCGTTTGCGGGAGCTAGGGAAGTATCCTACGAGCAGTACTTC
V gene: TRBV7-9
J gene: TRBJ2-7
clone size: .
D gene: TRBD2